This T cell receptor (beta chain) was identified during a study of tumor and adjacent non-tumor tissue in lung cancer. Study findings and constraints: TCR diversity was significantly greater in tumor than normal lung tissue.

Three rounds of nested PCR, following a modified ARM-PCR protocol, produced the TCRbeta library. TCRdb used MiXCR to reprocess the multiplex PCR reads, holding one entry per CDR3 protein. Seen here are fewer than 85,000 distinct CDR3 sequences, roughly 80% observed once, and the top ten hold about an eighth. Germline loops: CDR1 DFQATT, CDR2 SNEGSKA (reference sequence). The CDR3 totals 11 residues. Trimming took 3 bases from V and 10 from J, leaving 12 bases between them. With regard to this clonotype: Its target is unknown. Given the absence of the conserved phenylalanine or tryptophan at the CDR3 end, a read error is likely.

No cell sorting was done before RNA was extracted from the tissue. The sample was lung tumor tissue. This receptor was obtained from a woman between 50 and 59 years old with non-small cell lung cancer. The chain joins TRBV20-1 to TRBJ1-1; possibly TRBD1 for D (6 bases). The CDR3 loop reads CSASHDRIAFV. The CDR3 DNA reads TGCAGTGCTAGTCATGACAGGATAGCTTTCGTT.